The rows below give T cell receptor beta chains drawn from one sample of a study of blood T cell repertoires in COVID-19. This table comes from immunoSEQ multiplex PCR, and its TCRdb copy is limited to in-frame clones, with some not included. The data show around 41,000 clones, approximately 90% seen once. Sequenced material: peripheral blood. The receptor set was obtained from a human donor in a cohort sampled during active COVID-19. The CDR3 runs from the conserved cysteine through the conserved F or W. D genes are given only for firm matches. The size of a clone is reported for some rows only, either as once, few or many, or as a class for expanded clones.

d_call cdr3_length j_call clone_size v_call cdr3_nt cdr3_aa
NA 15 TRBJ2-3 NA TRBV11-3 TGTGCCAGCAGCTTAGCCAGCGGACCCCCAGATACGCAGTATTTT CASSLASGPPDTQYF
NA 14 TRBJ2-7 once TRBV9 TGTGCCAGCAGCGCCCGACTAGAGTCCTACGAGCAGTACTTC CASSARLESYEQYF
TRBD1 15 TRBJ2-7 NA TRBV7-2 TGTGCCAGCAGCAAAGGGACAGGGGCCCCCTACGAGCAGTACTTC CASSKGTGAPYEQYF
TRBD1 15 TRBJ2-7 NA TRBV7-2 TGTGCCAGCAGCACCACAGGGGGCAGATCCTACGAGCAGTACTTC CASSTTGGRSYEQYF
TRBD1 20 TRBJ1-3 NA TRBV5-4 TGTGCCAGCAGCTATCACAACCGGGACAGGGAAGAGGGGTCTGGAAACACCATATATTTT CASSYHNRDREEGSGNTIYF
NA 13 TRBJ2-3 NA TRBV27 TGTGCCAGCAGCTGGGCAGGGGTGGATACGCAGTATTTT CASSWAGVDTQYF
TRBD1 15 TRBJ1-5 NA TRBV6-5 TGTGCCAGCAGTTCCGGGACAGGGGGGAATCAGCCCCAGCATTTT CASSSGTGGNQPQHF
NA 14 TRBJ1-3 NA TRBV20-1 TGCAGTGCTAGTGTCCGGGGAAGGGGAAACACCATATATTTT CSASVRGRGNTIYF
NA 14 TRBJ1-2 NA TRBV13 TGTGCCAGCAGCTCCGAAAGGGGTAACTATGGCTACACCTTC CASSSERGNYGYTF
TRBD1 16 TRBJ1-3 NA TRBV19 TGTGCCAGTAGTATCGCCGGACAGGACTCTGGAAACACCATATATTTT CASSIAGQDSGNTIYF
TRBD2 15 TRBJ2-5 NA TRBV28 TGTGCCAGCAGTTCAACCACGGGACTACGGGAGACCCAGTACTTC CASSSTTGLRETQYF
NA 15 TRBJ1-2 NA TRBV30 TGTGCCTGGAGGATCGCCGGTGGGCCAAACTATGGCTACACCTTC CAWRIAGGPNYGYTF
TRBD1 13 TRBJ1-4 NA TRBV19 TGTGCCAGTAGTCAGGGGGCGGAGGAAAAACTGTTTTTT CASSQGAEEKLFF
NA 13 TRBJ1-2 NA TRBV6-6 TGTGCCAGCAGACTGGACAGTAAAGGCGGCTACACCTTC CASRLDSKGGYTF
NA 12 TRBJ2-7 NA TRBV28 TGTGCCAGCAGTTTTGCACGGAGGGAGCAGTACTTC CASSFARREQYF
NA 14 TRBJ2-1 NA TRBV9 TGTGCCAGCAGCCCGATGACTAGCTACAATGAGCAGTTCTTC CASSPMTSYNEQFF
TRBD2 15 TRBJ2-7 NA TRBV5-1 TGCGCCAGCAGCTGGGGGGAGGGGAGGGCCTCCGAGCAGTACTTC CASSWGEGRASEQYF
TRBD1 15 TRBJ2-7 once TRBV27 TGTGCCAGCAGTTTACTGGACAGGGTGACCTACGAGCAGTACTTC CASSLLDRVTYEQYF
NA 11 TRBJ2-2 NA TRBV3-1/TRBV3-2 TGTGCCAGCAGCCTATCCTGGGAGCTGTTTTTT CASSLSWELFF
TRBD1 15 TRBJ1-5 NA TRBV15 TGTGCCACCAGCCCTGACAGGGGAAGCAATCAGCCCCAGCATTTT CATSPDRGSNQPQHF
NA 16 TRBJ1-3 NA TRBV5-1 TGCGCCAGCAGCTTACGCCCGGACAGCTCTGGAAACACCATATATTTT CASSLRPDSSGNTIYF
NA 14 TRBJ1-3 NA TRBV19 TGTGCCAGTAGCTCGGGAACCGGGGTCAACACCATATATTTT CASSSGTGVNTIYF
TRBD2 15 TRBJ2-3 medium-sized TRBV6-5 TGTGCCAGCATGCTGGGCGGGAGCCCCACAGATACGCAGTATTTT CASMLGGSPTDTQYF
NA 14 TRBJ2-7 NA TRBV28 TGTGCCAGCAGGATACAGGGACACTCCTACGAGCAGTACTTC CASRIQGHSYEQYF
TRBD2 16 TRBJ2-1 NA TRBV3-1/TRBV3-2 TGTGCCAGCAGCCAAGACCCTAGCGGGGGATGGAGGGCCTGGTTCTTC CASSQDPSGGWRAWFF
NA 15 TRBJ2-2 NA TRBV6-5 TGTGCCAGCAGTTACAGTGAGGGCAGAACCGGGGAGCTGTTTTTT CASSYSEGRTGELFF
NA 16 TRBJ2-3 NA TRBV7-3 TGTGCCAGCAGCTTAACGCAGGCTACTAGCACAGATACGCAGTATTTT CASSLTQATSTDTQYF
NA 12 TRBJ2-1 once TRBV13 TGTGCCAGCAGCTTAGGCAGGCTTAAGCAGTTCTTC CASSLGRLKQFF
NA 16 TRBJ1-5 NA TRBV2 TGTGCCAGCAGTGAATCTAGGGGAGGCGGCAATCAGCCCCAGCATTTT CASSESRGGGNQPQHF
NA 14 TRBJ1-4 NA TRBV24-1 TGTGCCACCAGTGATCCCCTTCGTTCCGAAAAACTGTTTTTT CATSDPLRSEKLFF
TRBD2 15 TRBJ2-7 once TRBV19 TGTGCCAGTAGTCCCAGGCTAGCGGGAGGATACGAGCAGTACTTC CASSPRLAGGYEQYF
NA 17 TRBJ1-1 NA TRBV9 TGTGCCAGCAGCCCGGGTTCAGTTCAGGGGATTGACACTGAAGCTTTCTTT CASSPGSVQGIDTEAFF
NA 11 TRBJ2-1 NA TRBV7-3 TGTGCCAGCAGCTTTGGGGGGGAGCAGTTCTTC CASSFGGEQFF
TRBD2 14 TRBJ2-3 NA TRBV18 TGTGCCAGCTCACGGACGGGCGGGAGGGATACGCAGTATTTT CASSRTGGRDTQYF
NA 14 TRBJ1-5 few TRBV19 TGTGCCAGTAGACAGGGCTACGGCAATCAGCCCCAGCATTTT CASRQGYGNQPQHF
NA 14 TRBJ1-2 NA TRBV9 TGTGCCAGCAGCGTAGAACAGGCTAACTATGGCTACACCTTC CASSVEQANYGYTF
NA 14 TRBJ2-7 NA TRBV5-5 TGTGCCAGCAGCTTGCCGGCAGGGCGAGGCGAGCAGTACTTC CASSLPAGRGEQYF
NA 15 TRBJ1-2 NA TRBV2 TGTGCCAGCAGTGGTGGTCATAGCGTTACCTATGGCTACACCTTC CASSGGHSVTYGYTF
NA 13 TRBJ1-1 NA TRBV7-3 TGTGCCAGCAGCTTTACACTGAACACTGAAGCTTTCTTT CASSFTLNTEAFF
TRBD1 15 TRBJ2-1 once TRBV9 TGTGCCAGCAGCGAACAGGGGGCATCCTACAATGAGCAGTTCTTC CASSEQGASYNEQFF
TRBD2 15 TRBJ2-7 NA TRBV29-1 TGCAGCGTTGCGGGGGAGCGGGGGAGCTCCTACGAGCAGTACTTC CSVAGERGSSYEQYF
NA 16 TRBJ2-7 NA TRBV27 TGTGCCAGCAGTTCCTACACCGGGACAACCGCCCTCGAGCAGTACTTC CASSSYTGTTALEQYF